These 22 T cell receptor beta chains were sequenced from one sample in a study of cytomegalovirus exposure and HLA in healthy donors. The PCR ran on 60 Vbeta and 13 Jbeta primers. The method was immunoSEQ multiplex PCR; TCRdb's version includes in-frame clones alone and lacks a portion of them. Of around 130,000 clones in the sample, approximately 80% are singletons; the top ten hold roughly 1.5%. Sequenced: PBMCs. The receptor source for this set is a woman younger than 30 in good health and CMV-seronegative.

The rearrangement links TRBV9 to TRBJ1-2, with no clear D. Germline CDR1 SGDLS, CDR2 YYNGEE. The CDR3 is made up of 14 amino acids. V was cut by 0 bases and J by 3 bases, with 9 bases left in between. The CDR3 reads CASSVGLTDYGYTF. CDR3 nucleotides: TGTGCCAGCAGCGTAGGACTAACCGACTATGGCTACACCTTC.

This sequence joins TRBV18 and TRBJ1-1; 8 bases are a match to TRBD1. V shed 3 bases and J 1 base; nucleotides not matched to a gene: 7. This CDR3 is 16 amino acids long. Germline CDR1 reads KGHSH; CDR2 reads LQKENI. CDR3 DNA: TGTGCCAGCTCACCTGGACAGGGACGGCGGAACACTGAAGCTTTCTTT. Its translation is CASSPGQGRRNTEAFF.

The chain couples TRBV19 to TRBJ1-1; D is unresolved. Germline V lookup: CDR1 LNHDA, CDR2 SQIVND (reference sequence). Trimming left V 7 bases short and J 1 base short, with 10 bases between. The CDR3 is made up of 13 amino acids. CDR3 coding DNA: TGTGCCAGTAATCGCGGTGGGAACACTGAAGCTTTCTTT. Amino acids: CASNRGGNTEAFF.

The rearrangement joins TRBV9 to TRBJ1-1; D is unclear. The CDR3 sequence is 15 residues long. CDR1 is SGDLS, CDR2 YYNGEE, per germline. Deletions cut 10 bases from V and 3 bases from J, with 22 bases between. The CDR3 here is CAPNLVPLADTEAFF. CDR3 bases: TGTGCCCCAAATCTTGTCCCCCTAGCGGACACTGAAGCTTTCTTT.

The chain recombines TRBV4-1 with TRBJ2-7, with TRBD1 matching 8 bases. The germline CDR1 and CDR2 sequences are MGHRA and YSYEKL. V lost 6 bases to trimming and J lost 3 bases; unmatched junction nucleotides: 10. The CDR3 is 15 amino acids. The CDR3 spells CASSISGTGDYEQYF. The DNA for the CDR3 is TGCGCCAGCAGTATCTCCGGGACAGGAGACTACGAGCAGTACTTC.

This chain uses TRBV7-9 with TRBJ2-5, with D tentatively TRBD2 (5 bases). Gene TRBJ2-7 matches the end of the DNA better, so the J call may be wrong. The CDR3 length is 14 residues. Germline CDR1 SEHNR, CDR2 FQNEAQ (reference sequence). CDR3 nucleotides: TGTGCCAGCAGCTCCTCGGGGTCGTCCTACGAGCAGTACTTC. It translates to CASSSSGSSYEQYF.

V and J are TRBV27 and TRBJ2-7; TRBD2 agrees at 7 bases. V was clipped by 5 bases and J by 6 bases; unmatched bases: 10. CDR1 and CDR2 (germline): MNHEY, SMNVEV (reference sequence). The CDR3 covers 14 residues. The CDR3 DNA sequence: TGTGCCAGCAGTCGGGGGGACTACCCCCTCGAGCAGTACTTC. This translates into CASSRGDYPLEQYF.

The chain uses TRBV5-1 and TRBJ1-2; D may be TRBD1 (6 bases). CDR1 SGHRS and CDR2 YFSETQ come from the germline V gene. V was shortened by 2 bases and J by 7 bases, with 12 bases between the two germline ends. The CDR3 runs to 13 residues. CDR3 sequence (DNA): TGCGCCAGCAGCTTAGGCAGGGGAGTTGGCTACACCTTC. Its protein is CASSLGRGVGYTF.

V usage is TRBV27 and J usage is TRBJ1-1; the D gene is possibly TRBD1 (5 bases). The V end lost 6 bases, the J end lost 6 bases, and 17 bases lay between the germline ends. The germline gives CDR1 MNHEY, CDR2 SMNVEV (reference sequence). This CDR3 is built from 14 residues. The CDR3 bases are TGTGCCAGCAGCCGCCTACAAGGGACTTCTGAAGCTTTCTTT. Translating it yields CASSRLQGTSEAFF.

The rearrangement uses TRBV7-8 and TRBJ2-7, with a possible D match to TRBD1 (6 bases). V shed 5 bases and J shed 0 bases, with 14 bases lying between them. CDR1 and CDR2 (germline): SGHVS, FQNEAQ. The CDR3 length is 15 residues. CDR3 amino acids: CASSGRGEASYEQYF. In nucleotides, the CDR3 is TGTGCCAGCAGCGGCAGGGGAGAGGCCTCCTACGAGCAGTACTTC.

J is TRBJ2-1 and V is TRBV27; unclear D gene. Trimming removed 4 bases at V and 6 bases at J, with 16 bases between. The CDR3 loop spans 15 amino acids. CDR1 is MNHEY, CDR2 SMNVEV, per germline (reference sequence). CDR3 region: CASSSYSTAPNEQFF. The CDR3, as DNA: TGTGCCAGCAGTTCGTATAGTACTGCCCCCAATGAGCAGTTCTTC.

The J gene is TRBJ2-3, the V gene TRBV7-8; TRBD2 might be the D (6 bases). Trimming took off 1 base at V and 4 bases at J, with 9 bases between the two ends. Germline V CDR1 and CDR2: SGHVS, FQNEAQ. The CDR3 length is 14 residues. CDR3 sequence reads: CASSLVRGSDTQYF. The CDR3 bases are TGTGCCAGCAGCTTAGTGCGGGGATCAGATACGCAGTATTTT.

The CDR3 DNA reads as TGCGCCAGCAGAGAGCAAAACACCGGGGAGCTGTTTTTT. As protein: CASREQNTGELFF. The V and J genes are TRBV10-1 and TRBJ2-2; the D is unclear. V was trimmed by 6 bases and J by 2 bases, leaving 7 bases between them. CDR3 size: 13 residues. Germline CDR1 is WNHNN and CDR2 is SYGVQD (reference sequence).

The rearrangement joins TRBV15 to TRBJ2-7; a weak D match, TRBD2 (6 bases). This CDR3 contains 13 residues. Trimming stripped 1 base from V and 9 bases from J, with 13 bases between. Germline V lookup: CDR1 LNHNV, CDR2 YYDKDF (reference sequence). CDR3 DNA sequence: TGTGCCACCAGCAGAGTGAGTGTGGAGGGGCAGTACTTC. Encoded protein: CATSRVSVEGQYF.

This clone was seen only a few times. The CDR3 coding sequence is TGTGCCAGTAGTTGGGGACAGTGGGACAATAGCAATCAGCCCCAGCATTTT. This codes for CASSWGQWDNSNQPQHF. This sequence joins TRBV19 and TRBJ1-5, with TRBD1 matching over 7 bases. CDR3 length: 17 amino acids. Trimming removed 5 bases from V and 0 bases from J; junction bases left unmatched: 10. Looked up from germline, CDR1 is LNHDA and CDR2 is SQIVND (reference sequence).

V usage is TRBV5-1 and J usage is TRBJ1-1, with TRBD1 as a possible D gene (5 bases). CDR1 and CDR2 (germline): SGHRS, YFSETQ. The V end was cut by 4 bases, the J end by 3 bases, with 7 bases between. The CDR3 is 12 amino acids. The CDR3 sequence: CASSPQDTEAFF. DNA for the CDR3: TGCGCCAGCAGCCCACAGGACACTGAAGCTTTCTTT.

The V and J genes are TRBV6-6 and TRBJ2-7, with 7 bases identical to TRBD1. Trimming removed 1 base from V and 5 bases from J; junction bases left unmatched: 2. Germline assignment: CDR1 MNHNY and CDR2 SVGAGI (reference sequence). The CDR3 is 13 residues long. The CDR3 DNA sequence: TGTGCCAGCAGTTACTTTACAGGGGACGAGCAGTACTTC. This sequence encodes CASSYFTGDEQYF.

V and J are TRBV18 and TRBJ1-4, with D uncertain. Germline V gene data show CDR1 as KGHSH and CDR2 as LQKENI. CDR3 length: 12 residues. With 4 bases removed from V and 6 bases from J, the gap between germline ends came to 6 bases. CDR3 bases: TGTGCCAGCTCACTGGCTTATGAAAAACTGTTTTTT. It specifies CASSLAYEKLFF.

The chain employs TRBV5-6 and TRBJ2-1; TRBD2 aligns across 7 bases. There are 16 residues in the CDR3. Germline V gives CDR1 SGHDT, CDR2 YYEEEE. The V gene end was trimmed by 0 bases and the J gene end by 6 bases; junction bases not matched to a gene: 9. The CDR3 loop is CASSLVLSGLFNEQFF. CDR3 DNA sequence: TGTGCCAGCAGCTTGGTTCTTTCGGGACTATTCAATGAGCAGTTCTTC. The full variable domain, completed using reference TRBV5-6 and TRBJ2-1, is DAGVTQSPTHLIKTRGQQVTLRCSPKSGHDTVSWYQQALGQGPQFIFQYYEEEERQRGNFPDRFSGHQFPNYSSELNVNALLLGDSALYLCASSLVLSGLFNEQFFGPGTRLTVL.

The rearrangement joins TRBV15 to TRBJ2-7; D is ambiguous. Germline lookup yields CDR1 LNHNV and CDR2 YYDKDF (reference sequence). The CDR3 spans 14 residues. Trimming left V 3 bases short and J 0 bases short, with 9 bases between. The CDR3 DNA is TGTGCCACCAGCAGTCAGGTGAGCTCCTACGAGCAGTACTTC. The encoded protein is CATSSQVSSYEQYF.

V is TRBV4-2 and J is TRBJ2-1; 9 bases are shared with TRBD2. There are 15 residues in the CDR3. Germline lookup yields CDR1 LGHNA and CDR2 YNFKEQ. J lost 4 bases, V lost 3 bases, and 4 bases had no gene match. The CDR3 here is CASSQGLAGYNEQFF. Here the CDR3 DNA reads TGTGCCAGCAGCCAGGGTCTAGCGGGGTACAATGAGCAGTTCTTC.

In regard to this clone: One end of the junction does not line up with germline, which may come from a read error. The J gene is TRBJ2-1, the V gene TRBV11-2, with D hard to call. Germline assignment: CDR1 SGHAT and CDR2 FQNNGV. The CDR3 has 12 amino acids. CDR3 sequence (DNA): TGTGCCAGCAGTTTCTCGAACAACGAGCAGTTCTTC. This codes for CASSFSNNEQFF.